A single sample gave rise to the 17 T cell receptor beta chains below, sequenced in a study of technical replicates of blood from a handful of donors. The assay was immunoSEQ multiplex PCR, and TCRdb's table has in-frame clones only and misses some. The sample includes 85,000 to 100,000 clones, around 95% of them seen just once. The material sequenced was T cells isolated from PBMCs. These receptors were collected from a human donor in good health.

J is TRBJ1-5 and V is TRBV10-3; 9 bases match TRBD1. Germline V gives CDR1 ENHRY, CDR2 SYGVKD. CDR3 size: 14 residues. V lost 8 bases, J lost 3 bases, and 5 bases stayed unmatched. CDR3: CAIGGQGVNQPQHF. The CDR3 region has the DNA TGTGCCATCGGGGGACAGGGTGTCAATCAGCCCCAGCATTTT.

This sequence joins TRBV7-6 and TRBJ2-5; 8 positions agree with TRBD1. V trimming: 4 bases; J trimming: 5 bases; junction bases outside the gene matches: 18. The CDR3 is 18 residues long. CDR1 and CDR2 (germline): SGHVS, FNYEAQ. The CDR3, as DNA: TGTGCCAGCAGCTCGCCTAGAACCGGACAGGGCGGGTGGGAGACCCAGTACTTC. Translation: CASSSPRTGQGGWETQYF.

This chain joins TRBV5-1 and TRBJ2-5, with a weak D call TRBD1 (6 bases). Germline V CDR1 and CDR2: SGHRS, YFSETQ. V was trimmed by 3 bases and J by 2 bases, leaving 11 bases between them. The CDR3 has 14 amino acids. The CDR3 nucleotides are TGCGCCAGCAGCTACCGGGACACTCAAGAGACCCAGTACTTC. Amino acids: CASSYRDTQETQYF.

The genes are TRBV19 and TRBJ2-6; D is unclear. The V and J ends lost 3 bases and 3 bases respectively, with 9 bases between them. CDR3 size: 15 residues. Germline V gene sequence: CDR1 LNHDA, CDR2 SQIVND (reference sequence). CDR3 DNA: TGTGCCAGTAGTATGTTAGGAGTTGGGGCCAACGTCCTGACTTTC. This encodes CASSMLGVGANVLTF. The full variable domain, completed using reference TRBV19 and TRBJ2-6, is DGGITQSPKYLFRKEGQNVTLSCEQNLNHDAMYWYRQDPGQGLRLIYYSQIVNDFQKGDIAEGYSVSREKKESFPLTVTSAQKNPTAFYLCASSMLGVGANVLTFGAGSRLTVL.

This chain uses TRBV7-6 with TRBJ2-5; 9 bases map to TRBD1. CDR1 and CDR2 from the germline V gene are SGHVS and FNYEAQ. The CDR3 sequence is 14 residues long. V was pared by 5 bases and J by 4 bases, with 5 bases of the junction left unmatched. The CDR3 DNA sequence: TGTGCCAGCAGCGTGGGACAGGGAAGAGAGACCCAGTACTTC. Its protein is CASSVGQGRETQYF.

This sequence joins TRBV5-8 and TRBJ1-1; no clear D gene. With 5 bases removed from V and 0 bases from J, the gap between germline ends came to 14 bases. The CDR3 is 15 residues long. Germline CDR1 is SGHTS and CDR2 is YDEGEE. CDR3 sequence (DNA): TGTGCCAGCAGACAGCTCGACACATTGAACACTGAAGCTTTCTTT. This codes for CASRQLDTLNTEAFF.

This clone is a singleton in its sample. V usage is TRBV27 and J usage is TRBJ2-1, with 10 positions matching TRBD2. The V and J ends lost 6 bases and 0 bases, in that order; junction bases with no gene match: 8. The CDR3 consists of 17 residues. Germline assignment: CDR1 MNHEY and CDR2 SMNVEV (reference sequence). As DNA, the CDR3 is TGTGCCAGCAGCAATGGACTAGCGGATAGCTCCTACAATGAGCAGTTCTTC. This sequence encodes CASSNGLADSSYNEQFF.

The chain carries TRBV5-1 and TRBJ1-2; D is uncertain. Germline values: CDR1 SGHRS, CDR2 YFSETQ. CDR3 size: 13 residues. Trimming removed 0 bases from V and 7 bases from J, with 10 bases in between. This chain's CDR3 is CASSLGQRSGYTF. The CDR3 nucleotides are TGCGCCAGCAGCTTGGGGCAGCGGAGTGGCTACACCTTC.

The rearrangement uses TRBV14 and TRBJ1-2; D remains unclear. This CDR3 region has 14 residues. V was cut by 2 bases and J by 5 bases, with 12 bases left in between. The germline gives CDR1 SGHDN, CDR2 FVKESK. The CDR3 here is CASSQLAGRYGYTF. Written as DNA, the CDR3 is TGTGCCAGCAGCCAATTAGCGGGGAGGTATGGCTACACCTTC.

As DNA, the CDR3 is TGTGCCAGCAGCGTAGTGGGACGGGACAGTGCCTACGAGCAGTACTTC. Protein sequence: CASSVVGRDSAYEQYF. This sequence joins TRBV9 and TRBJ2-7; 7 bases match TRBD1. Germline CDR1 and CDR2: SGDLS and YYNGEE. This CDR3 has 16 amino acids. V shed 0 bases, J shed 2 bases, and the junction held 8 bases outside the gene matches.

CDR3 loop: CAWTGQGGPYSPLHF. CDR3 nucleotides: TGTGCCTGGACGGGACAGGGGGGCCCTTATTCACCCCTCCACTTT. The rearrangement joins TRBV30 to TRBJ1-6; the match to TRBD1 covers 11 bases. CDR1 is GTSNPN, CDR2 SVGIG, per germline (reference sequence). With V trimmed by 4 bases and J by 8 bases, 7 bases remained unmatched. The CDR3 is 15 amino acids.

V usage is TRBV10-3 and J usage is TRBJ2-7; 7 bases are a match to TRBD1. Trimming cost V 7 bases and J 5 bases; bases outside gene matches: 5. This CDR3 is built from 12 residues. The V gene's germline CDR1 is ENHRY and CDR2 SYGVKD. CDR3 sequence: CAINSDRDEQYF. CDR3 bases: TGTGCCATCAACTCCGACAGGGACGAGCAGTACTTC.

The rearrangement uses TRBV19 and TRBJ1-4; no clear D. The length of the CDR3 is 14 residues. The germline gives CDR1 LNHDA, CDR2 SQIVND (reference sequence). V lost 10 bases and J lost 0, with 12 bases in between. The CDR3 sequence: CATSGGTTNEKLFF. CDR3 DNA sequence: TGTGCCACCTCTGGCGGAACAACTAATGAAAAACTGTTTTTT.

V gene TRBV9 combines with J gene TRBJ1-3; no clear D gene. Germline values: CDR1 SGDLS, CDR2 YYNGEE. Between the trimmed V and J ends, which lost 4 bases and 9 bases, there was a span of 23 bases. CDR3 length equals 16 residues. The DNA for the CDR3 is TGTGCCAGCAGCTCTGGAGTCAGACGGTTTGATAGCACCATATATTTT. This gives the protein CASSSGVRRFDSTIYF.

The V gene is TRBV6-1, the J gene TRBJ1-1; D remains unclear. Trimming took 6 bases from V and 0 from J, leaving 8 bases between them. Looked up from germline, CDR1 is MNHNS and CDR2 is SASEGT. The CDR3 is made up of 13 amino acids. In DNA form, the CDR3 reads TGTGCCAGCAGAGAACAAATGAACACTGAAGCTTTCTTT. It translates to CASREQMNTEAFF.

The chain has TRBV5-4 and TRBJ1-1; TRBD1 matches at 9 bases. J was trimmed by 1 base and V by 4 bases; bases with no gene match: 8. CDR3 size: 16 residues. The germline CDR1 and CDR2 sequences are SGHNT and YYREEE (reference sequence). CDR3 in DNA: TGTGCCAGCAGCCCTCCCGGGACAGGGAGGAACACTGAAGCTTTCTTT. It codes for CASSPPGTGRNTEAFF.

This chain links TRBV7-9 with TRBJ1-2, with TRBD1 identical over 7 bases. Looked up from germline, CDR1 is SEHNR and CDR2 is FQNEAQ (reference sequence). This CDR3 has 13 amino acids. Trimming took 4 bases from V and 7 from J; bases not matched to a gene: 6. CDR3 DNA sequence: TGTGCCAGCAGCTCTAGACAGGGAGGTGGCTACACCTTC. The encoded protein is CASSSRQGGGYTF.